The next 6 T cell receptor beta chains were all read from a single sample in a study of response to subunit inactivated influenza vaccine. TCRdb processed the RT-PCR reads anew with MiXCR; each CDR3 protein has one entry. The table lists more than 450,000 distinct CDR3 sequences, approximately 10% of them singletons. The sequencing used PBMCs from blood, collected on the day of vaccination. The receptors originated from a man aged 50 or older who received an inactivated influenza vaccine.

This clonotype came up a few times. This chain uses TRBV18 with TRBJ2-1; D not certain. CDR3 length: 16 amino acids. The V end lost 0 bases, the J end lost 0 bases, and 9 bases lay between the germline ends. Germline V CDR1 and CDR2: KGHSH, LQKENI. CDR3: CASSPPNSNSYNEQFF. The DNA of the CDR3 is TGTGCCAGCTCACCACCGAACAGCAACTCCTACAATGAGCAGTTCTTC. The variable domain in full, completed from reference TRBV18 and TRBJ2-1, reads NAGVMQNPRHLVRRRGQEARLRCSPMKGHSHVYWYRQLPEEGLKFMVYLQKENIIDESGMPKERFSAEFPKEGPSILRIQQVVRGDSAAYFCASSPPNSNSYNEQFFGPGTRLTVL.

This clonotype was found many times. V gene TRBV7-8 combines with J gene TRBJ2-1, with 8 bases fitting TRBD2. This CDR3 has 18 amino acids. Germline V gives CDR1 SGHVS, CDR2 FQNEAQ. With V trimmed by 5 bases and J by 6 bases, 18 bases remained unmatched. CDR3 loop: CASSPTGSSGRALNEQFF. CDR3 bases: TGTGCCAGCAGCCCCACGGGGTCGTCCGGGAGGGCCCTCAATGAGCAGTTCTTC.

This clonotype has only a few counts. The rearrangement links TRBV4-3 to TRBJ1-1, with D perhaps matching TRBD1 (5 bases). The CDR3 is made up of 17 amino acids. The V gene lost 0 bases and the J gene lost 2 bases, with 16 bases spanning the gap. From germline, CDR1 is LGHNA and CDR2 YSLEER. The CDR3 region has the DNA TGCGCCAGCAGCCAAGATGGAACAGGCGGGGGTAACACTGAAGCTTTCTTT. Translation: CASSQDGTGGGNTEAFF.

Written as DNA, the CDR3 is TGCAGTGCTAGTGGTACTAGCGGGATAGATACGCAGTATTTT. This sequence encodes CSASGTSGIDTQYF. V and J are TRBV20-1 and TRBJ2-3; 10 bases map to TRBD2. V shed 3 bases, J shed 5 bases, and the junction held 5 bases outside the gene matches. This CDR3 region has 14 residues. CDR1 is DFQATT and CDR2 is SNEGSKA in the germline V gene (reference sequence).

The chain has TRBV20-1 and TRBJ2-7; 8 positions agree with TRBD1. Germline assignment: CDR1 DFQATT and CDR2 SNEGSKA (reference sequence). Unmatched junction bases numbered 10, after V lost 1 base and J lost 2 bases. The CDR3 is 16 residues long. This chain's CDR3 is CSARGARGQEAYEQYF. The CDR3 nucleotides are TGCAGTGCTAGAGGGGCGCGGGGACAGGAGGCCTACGAGCAGTACTTC.

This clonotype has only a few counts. The CDR3 DNA is TGTGCCAGCAGCTCAACTCGGCTGTTCCAAGAGACCCAGTACTTC. Translation gives CASSSTRLFQETQYF. The chain is built from TRBV7-9 and TRBJ2-5; D gene uncertain. Looked up from germline, CDR1 is SEHNR and CDR2 is FQNEAQ (reference sequence). The CDR3 spans 15 residues. Trimming cost V 4 bases and J 1 base, with 13 bases left between them. Based on the CDR3 plus reference TRBV7-9 and TRBJ2-5, the full variable domain is DTGVSQNPRHKITKRGQNVTFRCDPISEHNRLYWYRQTLGQGPEFLTYFQNEAQLEKSRLLSDRFSAERPKGSFSTLEIQRTEQGDSAMYLCASSSTRLFQETQYFGPGTRLLVL.